The TCR beta chain described here comes from a study of T cells in Graves' hyperthyroidism and ophthalmopathy (dated 2019 in TCRdb). Background for the entire study: Peripheral blood was sampled at the time of initial diagnosis, prior to any treatment. Prospective prediction of ophthalmopathy was tested in an independent validation cohort consisting of roughly 20 hyperthyroidism patients and more than 15 patients who later progressed to ophthalmopathy. TCR V-J signatures able to tell the groups apart were searched for in a discovery cohort of 90 to 100 patients, of whom 40 to 45 had Graves' ophthalmopathy and roughly 59 had stable Graves' hyperthyroidism. Following sampling, methimazole starting at 30 mg daily was given to hyperthyroidism patients, and high-dose intravenous methylprednisolone was given to ophthalmopathy patients. The study also compared thyroid tissue and blood T-cell repertoires from several Graves' hyperthyroidism patients. The 85 to 100 discovery patients were randomly split 7:3 into training and test sets. The paper reports TCR Vbeta CDR3 sequencing of approximately 130 peripheral blood samples: fewer than 50 ophthalmopathy, approximately 74 hyperthyroidism and about 17 progressor patients. Here is what the overall study found, with its caveats: Most expanded thyroid clonotypes (frequency above 0.001) were also found in blood, which suggests that blood repertoires may mirror thyroid immune responses. In validation, the model predicted progression to ophthalmopathy with 55% to 71% sensitivity and about 73% specificity, a median of around 6.6 months before onset. No statistical method was used to set the sample size in advance, and investigators knew the group allocation. In cross-validation, a model built on a 13 V-J signature told ophthalmopathy apart from stable hyperthyroidism with approximately 90% sensitivity and roughly 82% specificity, and in testing the same model reached 80%/75%.

Relative to germline, V is missing 4 bases and J is missing 5 bases, with 10 bases of the junction outside any gene match. Including the terminal cysteine and phenylalanine, the CDR3 comprises 16 residues. The kept DNA is CDR3 alone, 48 bases in frame from the first base. The germline V gene supplies CDR1 SGHDN and CDR2 FVKESK. Comment on this clonotype: Its antigen target is currently unknown. Per-nucleotide qualities are absent, and no much larger clonotype sits a single base away.

The TCR beta CDR3 regions were amplified from RNA transcripts. For the first round of RT-PCR on the TCR CDR3, the HTBI primer set was used together with the Qiagen OneStep RT-PCR kit. A second multiplex PCR round built the libraries, followed by size selection and purification. Paired-end sequencing of the libraries was performed with 100 bp reads on an Illumina HiSeq2000. On the authors' methods: SOAPnuke was used to process the raw data, removing reads that contained adapters or uncalled bases, had a mean Phred below 15, or lacked an exact match to the constant primer or identifier. COPE v1.2.5 was used to merge the high-quality paired reads, and each unique nucleotide sequence was defined as a clonotype. MiTCR v1.1 was used to align the clonotypes against IMGT TRBV, TRBD and TRBJ reference segments. Analysis was restricted to V-J combinations with a frequency above 0.0001, which covered about 99% of repertoires. A TCS score was defined as the ratio of F50 (clonal expansion) to E x V (chaos), with BLOSUM62-based TCRdist applied between CDR3 peptides within each V-J. Welch's t-statistics and random forest reduced fewer than 550 V-J features to 10 to 15, which were used in a naive Bayes classifier (R e1071). In TCRdb, the public reads were trimmed at Q25 with fastp and aligned with MiXCR, with productive beta chains retained. Entries that share a CDR3 protein sequence are merged under the most common genes and DNA. TCRdb's processing, not the authors', yielded these V and J calls. The sample records hundreds of thousands of distinct CDR3 sequences, 14% of which are singletons. Clones ranked in the top ten supply more than 8.5% of the sample.

A patient counted as having stable Graves' hyperthyroidism if no progression to ophthalmopathy occurred over 18 months of follow-up. Hyperthyroidism patients were newly diagnosed, had a disease duration of under 2 months, and were aged 18 to 65 years. Exclusion was applied to patients with uncontrolled infections, other autoimmune diseases, pregnancy or lactation. Diagnoses were based on clinical symptoms, serum thyroxine and TRAb, thyroid ultrasound and orbital computed tomography. Ficoll-Paque density gradient centrifugation was used to isolate PBMCs from approximately 10 ml of fresh peripheral blood. Trizol reagent was used to extract total RNA, and RNA quality was then checked on an Agilent 2100 Bioanalyzer.

The source is a young woman with Graves' hyperthyroidism. The sample comprised blood. This sequence uses TRBV14 and TRBJ2-2; 7 bases in between match TRBD2. CDR3 reads: CASSLRPGLTTGELFF. The bases read TGTGCCAGCAGCCTTCGCCCGGGACTAACGACCGGGGAGCTGTTTTTT. Beyond the CDR3, the reference TRBV14 and TRBJ2-2 genes provide the residues; the full variable domain reads: EAGVTQFPSHSVIEKGQTVTLRCDPISGHDNLYWYRRVMGKEIKFLLHFVKESKQDESGMPNNRFLAERTGGTYSTLKVQPAELEDSGVYFCASSLRPGLTTGELFFGEGSRLTVL.